The sequence of this TCR beta chain was determined in a study of T cell changes during pregnancy in multiple sclerosis. The repertoire was sequenced with immunoSEQ multiplex PCR; TCRdb's copy has only in-frame clones and lacks some. The table lists tens of thousands of clones, around 93% of them singletons. The germline V and J ends were trimmed by 6 bases and 5 bases, with 11 bases remaining between them. The germline V gene encodes CDR1 MNHEY and CDR2 SVGAGI. The CDR3 runs to 13 residues. This chain connects TRBV6-5 to TRBJ2-1; tentative D call: TRBD2 (6 bases). This sequence was found in a female donor with multiple sclerosis, enrolled in a pregnancy study. The sample was peripheral blood, taken before pregnancy. The CDR3 region has the DNA TGTGCCAGCAGGATGCGGGGCCACAATGAGCAGTTCTTC. Its protein is CASRMRGHNEQFF.